This T cell receptor beta chain was sequenced during a study of blood T cell repertoires in COVID-19. Overall study: Sources were T cells, B-cell-depleted T cells, or PBMCs; the material itself was cDNA or gDNA.

The table came from immunoSEQ multiplex PCR; TCRdb's copy has only in-frame clones and leaves some out. The repertoire holds about 130,000 clones, with roughly 80% as singletons. Trimming cost V 5 bases and J 4 bases, with 12 bases left between them. The CDR3 consists of 13 residues. Germline V gene data show CDR1 as MNHEY and CDR2 as SMNVEV (reference sequence). Input material: peripheral blood. The chain is built from TRBV27 and TRBJ2-7, with D possibly TRBD1 on 5 matching bases. The TCR was taken from a man in his 60s who had recovered from COVID-19. The CDR3 region has the DNA TGTGCCAGCAGTGAGCCAGGGCAATACGAGCAGTACTTC. This codes for CASSEPGQYEQYF.